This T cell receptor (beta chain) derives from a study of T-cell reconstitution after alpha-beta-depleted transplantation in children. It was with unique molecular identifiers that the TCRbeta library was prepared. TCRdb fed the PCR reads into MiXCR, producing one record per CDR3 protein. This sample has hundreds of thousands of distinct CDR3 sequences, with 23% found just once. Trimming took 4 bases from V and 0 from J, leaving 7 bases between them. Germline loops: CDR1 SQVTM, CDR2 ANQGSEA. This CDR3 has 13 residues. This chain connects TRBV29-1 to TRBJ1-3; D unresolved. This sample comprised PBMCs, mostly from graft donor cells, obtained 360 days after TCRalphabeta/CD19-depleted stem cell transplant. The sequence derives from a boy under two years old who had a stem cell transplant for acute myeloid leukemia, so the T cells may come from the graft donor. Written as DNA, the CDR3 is TGCAGCGTTGGTGTCAACTCTGGAAACACCATATATTTT. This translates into CSVGVNSGNTIYF.